The present T cell receptor (beta chain) was sequenced within a study of T-cell reconstitution after alpha-beta-depleted transplantation in children. Findings and caveats of the study: Roughly two months post-transplant, alpha-beta T cells reportedly originated from several hundred graft clones that had expanded. Recipient T cells and thymic progenitors that survived were the source of the high TCRbeta diversity seen at day 60 in some patients. From newly produced T cells came most of the T-cell counts and diversity one year after transplant.

About this clonotype: Its antigen is unidentified.

Using unique molecular identifiers, the investigators prepared the TCRbeta library. One entry per CDR3 protein, called by TCRdb with MiXCR from the PCR reads. Counted here are about 500,000 distinct CDR3 sequences, about an eighth occurring once; the ten biggest clones make up roughly 15%. This receptor was identified in a female patient aged 2-9 years who had a stem cell transplant for aplastic anemia, so the T cells may come from the graft donor. The specimen comprised PBMCs, mostly from graft donor cells, sampled 180 days after TCRalphabeta/CD19-depleted stem cell transplant.

CDR3 loop: CASSLENRAIYGYTF. The CDR3 nucleotides are TGCGCCAGCAGCTTGGAGAACAGGGCAATATATGGCTACACCTTC. This chain uses TRBV5-1 with TRBJ1-2; possible D gene TRBD1, 6 bases. Germline loops: CDR1 SGHRS, CDR2 YFSETQ. V lost 0 bases and J 5 bases, leaving 14 bases between the germline ends. This CDR3 is built from 15 residues.